This paragraph reports one T cell receptor beta chain. This sample stems from a study of monozygotic twins with inflammatory bowel disease. Every sample had its cDNA made across eight separate reactions. TCRdb reanalyzed the 5' RACE reads, giving one entry per CDR3 protein sequence and no DNA. Here the sample table reports 95,000 to 110,000 distinct CDR3 sequences. This TCR was recovered from a human donor with ulcerative colitis or Crohn's disease, or a healthy co-twin of an affected twin (not recorded which). The sample taken for sequencing was blood.

CDR3: CSARRGSSYNEQFF. The V and J genes are TRBV20-1 and TRBJ2-1. The CDR3 spans 14 residues. Per the germline V gene, CDR1 is DFQATT and CDR2 is SNEGSKA (reference sequence).